The 3 T cell receptor beta chains in this list originate from one sample, sequenced in a study of shared clonotypes between healthy human individuals. Here immunoSEQ multiplex PCR was the method, and the copy in TCRdb shows in-frame clones only, minus some. The sample lists 2 million to 2.5 million clones; 85% to 95% were seen once. CD8 cells classed as naive were CD45RO-negative and positively selected for CCR7, excluding terminally differentiated effector memory CD45RA+ cells. The sequenced material came from naive CD8+ T cells from PBMCs. The receptors were sampled from a man younger than 30 in good health. Some clones in this sample may be carry-over from other donors' samples.

The chain couples TRBV27 to TRBJ2-4; 8 bases fit TRBD1. From germline, CDR1 is MNHEY and CDR2 SMNVEV (reference sequence). The CDR3 has 15 residues. The junction had 5 bases not matched to a gene; V was cut back by 5 bases and J by 2 bases. CDR3 protein: CASSPTGGPKNIQYF. The CDR3 coding sequence is TGTGCCAGCAGTCCTACAGGGGGACCCAAAAACATTCAGTACTTC.

This clone was found once. The chain uses TRBV19 and TRBJ2-7; D is ambiguous. The CDR3 runs 14 residues. The V and J ends lost 3 bases and 3 bases respectively, with 12 bases between them. Germline CDR1 and CDR2: LNHDA and SQIVND (reference sequence). The CDR3 DNA reads as TGTGCCAGTAGTATCGGCGGACCAGGCTACGAGCAGTACTTC. This encodes CASSIGGPGYEQYF. The whole variable domain, remainder taken from reference TRBV19 and TRBJ2-7, is DGGITQSPKYLFRKEGQNVTLSCEQNLNHDAMYWYRQDPGQGLRLIYYSQIVNDFQKGDIAEGYSVSREKKESFPLTVTSAQKNPTAFYLCASSIGGPGYEQYFGPGTRLTVT.

The genes are TRBV27 and TRBJ1-4; a weak D match, TRBD1 (6 bases). Germline V lookup: CDR1 MNHEY, CDR2 SMNVEV (reference sequence). The CDR3 is 12 residues long. V lost 3 bases and J 15 bases, leaving 14 bases between the germline ends. CDR3 DNA sequence: TGTGCCAGCAGTTTGTTAGGGGGGGAATTGTTTTTT. Translating it yields CASSLLGGELFF.